The 28 T cell receptor beta chains below come from one sample, sequenced in a study of T cell repertoires in cytomegalovirus infection. In TCRdb, the reads were re-called with MiXCR into one record per CDR3 protein. The sample has 130,000 or so distinct CDR3 sequences, roughly 6.5% seen once. Sequencing was performed on PBMCs. These receptor sequences come from a human donor in good health (CMV status not recorded). Some clones in this sample may be carry-over from other donors' samples.

The V call is TRBV12-3 or TRBV12-4, the J call TRBJ1-4, with a possible D match to TRBD1 (6 bases). This CDR3 is built from 15 residues. Trimming cost V 4 bases and J 8 bases, with 17 bases left between them. The CDR3 sequence is CASSSDSAGAEKLFF. In DNA form, the CDR3 reads TGTGCCAGCAGTTCGGACAGCGCCGGAGCAGAAAAACTGTTTTTT.

Many counts were recorded for this clonotype. This chain links TRBV7-2 with TRBJ1-5, with D hard to call. CDR1 SGHTA and CDR2 FQGNSA come from the germline V gene. Trimming left V 5 bases short and J 0 bases short, with 11 bases between. The CDR3 is 15 amino acids. CDR3 in amino acids: CASSKAPGSNQPQHF. The DNA for the CDR3 is TGTGCCAGCAGCAAGGCCCCGGGTAGCAATCAGCCCCAGCATTTT.

This clonotype was counted between two and nine times. This chain connects TRBV29-1 to TRBJ1-1, with TRBD1 matching over 7 bases. The CDR3 sequence is 13 residues long. Germline V gives CDR1 SQVTM, CDR2 ANQGSEA. J gave up 1 base and V 8 bases, and 7 bases lay outside the gene matches. The CDR3 DNA reads TGCAGCTCCCTGACAGGGCCGAACACTGAAGCTTTCTTT. This translates into CSSLTGPNTEAFF.

This clonotype was seen a handful of times. This chain links TRBV29-1 with TRBJ2-3; no firm D call. Trimming pared 2 bases from V and 5 bases from J, leaving 5 bases between. Germline assignment: CDR1 SQVTM and CDR2 ANQGSEA. This CDR3 is 11 amino acids long. The CDR3 DNA reads TGCAGCGTTGAATTGGGAGATACGCAGTATTTT. It encodes CSVELGDTQYF.

The rearrangement links TRBV29-1 to TRBJ2-7; 10 nucleotides match TRBD1. This CDR3 spans 13 amino acids. V dropped 6 bases and J dropped 2; count of bases not matched to a gene: 4. The germline V gene encodes CDR1 SQVTM and CDR2 ANQGSEA. CDR3 DNA: TGCAGCGTCAGGACAGGGGGTACCTACGAGCAGTACTTC. Residues: CSVRTGGTYEQYF.

This clonotype came up a few times. The rearrangement links TRBV7-6 to TRBJ1-2; D ambiguous. Germline V lookup: CDR1 SGHVS, CDR2 FNYEAQ. V gave up 1 base and J gave up 6 bases, with 15 bases separating them. This CDR3 spans 15 amino acids. The CDR3, as DNA: TGTGCCAGCAGCTTAGGTTTTGGGGATGGAAATGGCTACACCTTC. Protein product: CASSLGFGDGNGYTF.

The chain is built from TRBV3-1 and TRBJ2-1; the match to TRBD1 covers 8 bases. Germline assignment: CDR1 LGHDT and CDR2 YNNKEL (reference sequence). This CDR3 comprises 14 residues. V was clipped by 3 bases and J by 4 bases; unmatched bases: 2. This CDR3 reads CASSHGQGYNEQFF. The CDR3, as DNA: TGTGCCAGCAGCCACGGACAGGGATACAATGAGCAGTTCTTC.

The chain uses TRBV2 and TRBJ2-3, with a possible D match to TRBD2 (5 bases). With 8 bases removed from V and 1 base from J, the gap between germline ends came to 16 bases. The germline gives CDR1 SNHLY, CDR2 FYNNEI. The CDR3 contains 15 residues. Written as DNA, the CDR3 is TGTGCCAGCGGTTTTGCGGGCGGACGCACAGATACGCAGTATTTT. Translated: CASGFAGGRTDTQYF.

This clonotype was counted many times. The genes are TRBV9 and TRBJ1-3, with D perhaps matching TRBD1 (5 bases). V was trimmed by 2 bases and J by 4 bases, leaving 10 bases between them. This CDR3 comprises 14 residues. Germline assignment: CDR1 SGDLS and CDR2 YYNGEE. The CDR3 spells CASSVGTGGNTIYF. CDR3 DNA sequence: TGTGCCAGCAGCGTTGGGACCGGGGGAAACACCATATATTTT.

This clonotype has ten or more counts. This chain connects TRBV10-3 to TRBJ1-3; no firm D call. CDR3 length: 15 amino acids. Trimming took 3 bases from V and 0 from J, leaving 9 bases between them. Germline loops: CDR1 ENHRY, CDR2 SYGVKD. The CDR3 DNA reads TGTGCCATCAGTGACTCCACACTCTCTGGAAACACCATATATTTT. Amino acid sequence: CAISDSTLSGNTIYF.

This chain links TRBV5-4 with TRBJ2-1; the match to TRBD1 covers 8 bases. J was trimmed by 4 bases and V by 0 bases; bases with no gene match: 3. The CDR3 is 15 residues long. Germline CDR1 SGHNT, CDR2 YYREEE (reference sequence). Here the CDR3 reads CASSLDRGRYNEQFF. CDR3 coding DNA: TGTGCCAGCAGCTTGGACAGGGGGAGGTACAATGAGCAGTTCTTC.

The rearrangement uses TRBV7-2 and TRBJ1-1; the D gene is possibly TRBD1 (5 bases). The CDR3 is 13 amino acids. Germline-derived CDR1 and CDR2 are SGHTA and FQGNSA. V lost 5 bases, J lost 9 bases, and 16 bases lay in between. Here the CDR3 reads CASSADRDGKAFF. In DNA form, the CDR3 reads TGTGCCAGCAGCGCTGATAGGGACGGGAAAGCTTTCTTT.

The chain employs TRBV12-3 or TRBV12-4 and TRBJ1-1; D is uncertain. The CDR3 is 13 amino acids. The ends were cut back, 6 bases at V and 1 base at J, with 9 bases in the middle. DNA of the CDR3: TGTGCCAGCAGACCCAACAAGAACACTGAAGCTTTCTTT. Residues: CASRPNKNTEAFF.

This clonotype was found many times. V usage is TRBV7-9 and J usage is TRBJ1-1, with D unresolved. Looked up from germline, CDR1 is SEHNR and CDR2 is FQNEAQ (reference sequence). V dropped 3 bases and J dropped 5 bases, with 16 bases sitting between them. The CDR3 has 15 residues. The CDR3 coding sequence is TGTGCCAGCAGCTTGGACGGTCGTCTGGGTACTGAAGCTTTCTTT. This translates into CASSLDGRLGTEAFF.

This clonotype was observed at least ten times. The rearrangement joins TRBV7-2 to TRBJ1-6; D is undetermined. Looked up from germline, CDR1 is SGHTA and CDR2 is FQGNSA. The CDR3 extends over 14 amino acids. Between the trimmed V and J ends, which lost 2 bases and 8 bases, there was a span of 10 bases. The CDR3 here is CASSLLPGDSPLHF. The CDR3, as DNA: TGTGCCAGCAGCTTATTGCCGGGAGATTCACCCCTCCACTTT.

This clonotype showed up many times. The chain employs TRBV14 and TRBJ2-3, with D perhaps TRBD1 (7 bases). The V end was cut by 4 bases, the J end by 11 bases, with 31 bases between. The CDR3 loop spans 18 amino acids. Germline V gives CDR1 SGHDN, CDR2 FVKESK. The CDR3 sequence is CASSPALGTVDTLGGQYF. The CDR3 region has the DNA TGTGCCAGCAGCCCTGCCCTAGGGACAGTCGACACCCTGGGGGGGCAGTATTTT.

The rearrangement links TRBV18 to TRBJ1-2, with a tentative D call TRBD1 (5 bases). The CDR3 is made up of 13 amino acids. Germline assignment: CDR1 KGHSH and CDR2 LQKENI. With 2 bases removed from V and 2 bases from J, the gap between germline ends came to 6 bases. The CDR3 DNA sequence: TGTGCCAGCTCACCAGAGGGGAACTATGGCTACACCTTC. Residues: CASSPEGNYGYTF.

This clonotype was counted at least ten times. The chain joins TRBV7-2 to TRBJ1-2; D unresolved. The ends were cut back, 2 bases at V and 0 bases at J, with 16 bases in the middle. CDR1 SGHTA and CDR2 FQGNSA come from the germline V gene. The CDR3 has 17 amino acids. CDR3 nucleotides: TGTGCCAGCAGCTTAAATGGGGTGGCGGTTTCTAACTATGGCTACACCTTC. It specifies CASSLNGVAVSNYGYTF.

V gene TRBV9 combines with J gene TRBJ2-3; 10 nucleotides align to TRBD2. Unmatched junction bases numbered 6, after V lost 4 bases and J lost 1 base. Germline CDR1 is SGDLS and CDR2 is YYNGEE. The CDR3 is 16 amino acids. The CDR3, as DNA: TGTGCCAGCAGCCCGCCCGGGACTAGCGGCACAGATACGCAGTATTTT. It encodes CASSPPGTSGTDTQYF.

V is TRBV5-1 and J is TRBJ2-7; 9 nucleotides agree with TRBD1. Germline V gives CDR1 SGHRS, CDR2 YFSETQ. The ends lost 4 bases at V and 6 bases at J; junction bases unmatched: 8. The CDR3 has 14 residues. CDR3 in DNA: TGCGCCAGCAGCCTGGGACAGGGAGGGCTCGAGCAGTACTTC. Its protein product is CASSLGQGGLEQYF.

Only a few counts were recorded for this clonotype. The CDR3 DNA sequence: TGTGCCAGCAGCTCCGTCTATGGCTACACCTTC. Amino acids: CASSSVYGYTF. The rearrangement uses TRBV6-2 or TRBV6-3 and TRBJ1-2; D not certain. Per germline, CDR1 MNHEY and CDR2 SVGEGT. The CDR3 loop spans 11 amino acids. V was clipped by 6 bases and J by 4 bases, with 6 bases between them.

At least ten counts were recorded for this clonotype. The chain uses TRBV28 and TRBJ2-3; TRBD2 matches at 11 bases. The germline V gene encodes CDR1 MDHEN and CDR2 SYDVKM. CDR3 length equals 16 residues. Trimming cost V 8 bases and J 1 base; bases outside gene matches: 8. Here the CDR3 reads CASLGTSGPRTDTQYF. The CDR3 DNA sequence: TGTGCCAGCCTCGGGACTAGCGGCCCCCGCACAGATACGCAGTATTTT.

In this sample, this clonotype turned up many times. V and J are TRBV23-1 and TRBJ2-7, with D unclear. TRBV23-1 is treated as an ORF (open reading frame) with a function not yet certain. V lost 7 bases to trimming and J lost 3 bases, with 13 bases between them. The length of the CDR3 is 13 residues. The CDR3 DNA is TGCGCCAGCAAGTGGGGTGAGGACTACGAGCAGTACTTC. This encodes CASKWGEDYEQYF.

The sample holds many counts of this clonotype. The rearrangement links TRBV20-1 to TRBJ1-2, with D possibly being TRBD1 (6 bases). Germline assignment: CDR1 DFQATT and CDR2 SNEGSKA (reference sequence). V dropped 6 bases and J dropped 7 bases, with 15 bases sitting between them. The CDR3 loop spans 12 amino acids. The CDR3 region has the DNA TGCAGTGCCGGGACACAGATGAGTGGCTACACCTTC. Translating gives CSAGTQMSGYTF.

The sample holds many counts of this clonotype. V and J are TRBV18 and TRBJ2-2; D unclear. V was cut by 2 bases and J by 7 bases, with 11 bases left in between. The CDR3 contains 14 residues. Germline CDR1 KGHSH, CDR2 LQKENI. The CDR3 nucleotides read TGTGCCAGCTCACCAGAACGGACCGTCGGGGAGCTGTTTTTT. Translation: CASSPERTVGELFF.

The chain has TRBV29-1 and TRBJ2-5; tentatively, D is TRBD1 or TRBD2 (5 bases each). Germline V gives CDR1 SQVTM, CDR2 ANQGSEA. Trimming shortened V by 4 bases and J by 5 bases, and 11 bases separated the two germline ends. The CDR3 is made up of 12 amino acids. CDR3 sequence (DNA): TGCAGCGTTGCCATCGAGGGGGAGACCCAGTACTTC. It translates to CSVAIEGETQYF. The full variable domain, in which reference TRBV29-1 and TRBJ2-5 provide the parts outside the CDR3, is SAVISQKPSRDICQRGTSLTIQCQVDSQVTMMFWYRQQPGQSLTLIATANQGSEATYESGFVIDKFPISRPNLTFSTLTVSNMSPEDSSIYLCSVAIEGETQYFGPGTRLLVL.

The chain has TRBV19 and TRBJ2-3, with a tentative D call TRBD1 (5 bases). Between the trimmed V and J ends, which lost 7 bases and 2 bases, there was a span of 10 bases. The germline V gene encodes CDR1 LNHDA and CDR2 SQIVND (reference sequence). The CDR3 has 13 amino acids. CDR3 residues: CASTRAVTDTQYF. The DNA for the CDR3 is TGTGCCAGTACCAGGGCTGTCACAGATACGCAGTATTTT.

This clonotype has a handful of counts. The chain employs TRBV7-9 and TRBJ2-1; 8 bases line up with TRBD1. With V trimmed by 0 bases and J by 3 bases, 7 bases remained unmatched. The germline V gene encodes CDR1 SEHNR and CDR2 FQNEAQ (reference sequence). This CDR3 has 17 residues. DNA of the CDR3: TGTGCCAGCAGCTTAGCGAGCCAGGGGGCTATCTACAATGAGCAGTTCTTC. Amino acid sequence: CASSLASQGAIYNEQFF.